This T cell receptor beta chain is drawn from a study of cytomegalovirus exposure and HLA in healthy donors. Germline CDR1 ENHRY, CDR2 SYGVKD. Between the trimmed V and J ends, which lost 3 bases and 2 bases, there was a span of 11 bases. The CDR3 loop spans 14 amino acids. The PCR was carried out with 60 Vbeta primers and 13 Jbeta primers. Some clones are missing from TCRdb's copy, which holds only in-frame ones; the method was immunoSEQ multiplex PCR. The data show about 160,000 clones, approximately 80% seen once. Source material: PBMCs. This TCR came from a man aged 50 or older in good health and CMV-seropositive. The rearrangement links TRBV10-3 to TRBJ2-7; D might be TRBD2 (6 bases). In DNA, the CDR3 is TGTGCCATCAGTGACGGCCGGACTACCTACGAGCAGTACTTC. Its protein is CAISDGRTTYEQYF.